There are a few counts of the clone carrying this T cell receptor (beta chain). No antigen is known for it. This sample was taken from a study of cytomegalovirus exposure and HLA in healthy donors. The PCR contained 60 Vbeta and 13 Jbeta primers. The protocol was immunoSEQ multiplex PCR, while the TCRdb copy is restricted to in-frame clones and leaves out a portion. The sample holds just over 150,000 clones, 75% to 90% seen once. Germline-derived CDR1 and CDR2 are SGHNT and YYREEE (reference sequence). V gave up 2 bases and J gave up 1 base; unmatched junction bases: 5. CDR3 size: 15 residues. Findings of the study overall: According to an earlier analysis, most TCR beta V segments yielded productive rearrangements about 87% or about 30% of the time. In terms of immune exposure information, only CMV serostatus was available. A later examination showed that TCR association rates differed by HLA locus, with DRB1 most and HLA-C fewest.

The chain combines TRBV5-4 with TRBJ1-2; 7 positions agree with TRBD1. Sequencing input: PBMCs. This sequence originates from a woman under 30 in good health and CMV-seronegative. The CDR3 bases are TGTGCCAGCAGCTTAGGAGGGACAGATAACTATGGCTACACCTTC. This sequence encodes CASSLGGTDNYGYTF.